The rows below give T cell receptor beta chains drawn from one sample of a study of blood T cell repertoires in COVID-19. Produced via immunoSEQ multiplex PCR; TCRdb's table is partial and in-frame only. The sample lists roughly 250,000 clones, approximately 87% occurring once. The sequenced sample consisted of peripheral blood. The receptor source for this set is a woman in her twenties or thirties with COVID-19, enrolled during active disease. CDR3s include the opening cysteine and the closing phenylalanine or tryptophan. D genes are given only for firm matches. Size tells how often a clone was seen (once, few, many) or the class of an expanded clone, and some rows leave it out.

>TRBJ1-5|TRBV27|-|-
CASSLRWRNGQPQHF
TGTGCCAGCAGCTTACGGTGGCGGAACGGGCAGCCCCAGCATTTT
>TRBJ1-2|TRBV4-1|-|-
CASSPTIIYGYTF
TGCGCCAGCAGTCCTACTATCATCTATGGCTACACCTTC
>TRBJ2-5|TRBV27|TRBD2|few
CASSSGGLAGQETQYF
TGTGCCAGCAGTTCAGGGGGACTAGCGGGACAAGAGACCCAGTACTTC
>TRBJ2-7|TRBV19|TRBD1|once
CASGTGTGIGEQYF
TGTGCCAGTGGGACCGGGACAGGGATCGGCGAGCAGTACTTC
>TRBJ1-3|TRBV18|-|-
CASSPREWDTSGNTIYF
TGTGCCAGCTCACCACGAGAGTGGGACACCTCTGGAAACACCATATATTTT
>TRBJ1-6|TRBV4-2|-|-
CASSPRGPGSPLHF
TGTGCCAGCAGCCCCAGGGGCCCGGGATCACCCCTCCACTTT
>TRBJ2-1|TRBV5-8|TRBD1|-
CASSPTPRDRVSNEQFF
TGTGCCAGCAGCCCCACCCCCCGGGACAGGGTGTCGAATGAGCAGTTCTTC
>TRBJ2-5|TRBV5-4|-|-
CASSLGGQLRTNKQQETQYF
TGTGCCAGCAGCTTGGGCGGGCAATTACGGACTAACAAGCAGCAAGAGACCCAGTACTTC
>TRBJ1-6|TRBV5-5|TRBD1|few
CASSLETGGPSPLHF
TGTGCCAGCAGCTTGGAGACAGGGGGACCTTCACCCCTCCACTTT
>TRBJ1-4|TRBV6-1|-|-
CASSESPHVGGVQGLFF
TGTGCCAGCAGTGAATCCCCCCATGTGGGGGGGGTTCAGGGATTGTTTTTT
>TRBJ1-5|TRBV5-5|-|-
CASSPYEGVSNQPQHF
TGTGCCAGCAGCCCCTATGAGGGAGTTAGCAATCAGCCCCAGCATTTT
>TRBJ2-3|TRBV5-4|TRBD2|-
CASSLGLAGELDTQYF
TGTGCCAGCAGCCTGGGACTAGCGGGGGAACTAGATACGCAGTATTTT
>TRBJ2-7|TRBV18|-|-
CASSPPVGGLGYEQYF
TGTGCCAGCTCACCACCGGTCGGGGGTTTAGGCTACGAGCAGTACTTC
>TRBJ1-2|TRBV29-1|TRBD1|-
CSVAFRGTGYTF
TGCAGCGTAGCCTTCAGGGGGACCGGCTACACCTTC
>TRBJ2-1|TRBV5-1|TRBD2|-
CASSLASSGGTVYNEQFF
TGCGCCAGCAGCTTGGCATCTAGCGGGGGGACCGTCTACAATGAGCAGTTCTTC
>TRBJ1-5|TRBV6-6|-|once
CASSYSGGGGQPQHF
TGTGCCAGCAGTTACTCGGGCGGGGGGGGACAGCCCCAGCATTTT
>TRBJ2-7|TRBV7-7|-|-
CASSTSGTDSKQYF
TGTGCCAGCAGCACCTCCGGGACGGACAGCAAGCAGTACTTC